This paragraph covers one T cell receptor (beta chain) sequence. The sample belongs to a study of identical twins. The CDR3 length is 15 residues. The junction had 4 bases not matched to a gene; V was cut back by 6 bases and J by 5 bases. Per germline, CDR1 ENHRY and CDR2 SYGVKD. Via MiXCR, TCRdb re-called the 5' RACE reads, giving one row per CDR3 protein. The sample consists of a few hundred thousand distinct CDR3 sequences, about 11% of them appearing once. Healthy Caucasians alone served as donors. Sample: memory T cells sorted from blood. This sequence joins TRBV10-3 and TRBJ2-1; 13 bases agree with TRBD2. This clonotype was sampled from a man aged 50 or older in good health. The CDR3 here is CAISLGLAGNNEQFF. DNA of the CDR3: TGTGCCATCAGCTTGGGACTAGCGGGAAACAATGAGCAGTTCTTC.